Sequencing of this TCR beta chain was carried out in a study of blood T cell repertoires in COVID-19. On the study more broadly: Samples of COVID-19 (acute and convalescent) were obtained from the United States, Italy and Spain. PBMCs, B-cell-depleted T cells, or T cells were the source of the cDNA or gDNA that made up the material.

Original methodology: Reference gene primer amplification gave estimated nucleated cell counts. Here immunoSEQ multiplex PCR was the method, and the copy in TCRdb shows in-frame clones only, minus some. That table is the source of V, J and clone size, and D and trimming were worked out from the DNA. This sample has some 77,000 clones, with about 90% found just once. Germline values: CDR1 SGHNT, CDR2 YYREEE (reference sequence). V was cut by 4 bases and J by 5 bases, with 9 bases left in between. There are 12 residues in the CDR3. The sequenced material came from peripheral blood. This sequence was found in a woman aged 80 or over with active or convalescent COVID-19. V gene TRBV5-4 combines with J gene TRBJ2-5; D is perhaps TRBD2 (6 bases). DNA of the CDR3: TGTGCCAGCAGCGGGGCGGGGGAGACCCAGTACTTC. Its protein is CASSGAGETQYF.